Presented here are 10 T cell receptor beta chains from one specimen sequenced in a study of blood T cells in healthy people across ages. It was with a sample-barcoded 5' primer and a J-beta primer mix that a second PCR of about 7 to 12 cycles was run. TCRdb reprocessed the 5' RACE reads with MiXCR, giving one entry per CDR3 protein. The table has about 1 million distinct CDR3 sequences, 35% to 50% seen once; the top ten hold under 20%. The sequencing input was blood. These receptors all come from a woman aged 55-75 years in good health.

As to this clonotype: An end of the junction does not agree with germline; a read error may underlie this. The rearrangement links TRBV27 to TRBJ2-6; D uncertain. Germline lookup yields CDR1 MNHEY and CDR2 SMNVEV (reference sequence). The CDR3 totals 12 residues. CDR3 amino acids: CASGTGTNVLTF. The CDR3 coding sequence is TGTGCCAGTGGTACTGGGACCAACGTCCTGACTTTC.

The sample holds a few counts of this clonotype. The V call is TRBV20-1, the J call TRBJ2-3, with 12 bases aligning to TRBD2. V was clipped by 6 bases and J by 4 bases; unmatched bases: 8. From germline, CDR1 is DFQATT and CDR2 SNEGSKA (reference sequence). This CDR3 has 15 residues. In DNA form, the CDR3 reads TGCAGTGCGAAACCCCTAGCGGGGGGGGCAGATACGCAGTATTTT. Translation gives CSAKPLAGGADTQYF.

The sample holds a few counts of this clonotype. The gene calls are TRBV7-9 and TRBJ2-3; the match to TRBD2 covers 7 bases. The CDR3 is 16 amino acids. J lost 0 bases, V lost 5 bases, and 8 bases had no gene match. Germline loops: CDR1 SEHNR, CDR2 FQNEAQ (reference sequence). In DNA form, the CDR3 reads TGTGCCAGCAGCCCCGTGTCTAGCGGTAGCACAGATACGCAGTATTTT. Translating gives CASSPVSSGSTDTQYF.

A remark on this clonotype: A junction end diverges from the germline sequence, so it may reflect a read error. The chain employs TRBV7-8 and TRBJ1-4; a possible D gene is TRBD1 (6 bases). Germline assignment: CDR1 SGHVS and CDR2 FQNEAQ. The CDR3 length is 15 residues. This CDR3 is CASSLGGGTNGKLFF. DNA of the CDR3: TGTGCCAGCAGCTTAGGAGGGGGAACTAATGGAAAACTGTTTTTT.

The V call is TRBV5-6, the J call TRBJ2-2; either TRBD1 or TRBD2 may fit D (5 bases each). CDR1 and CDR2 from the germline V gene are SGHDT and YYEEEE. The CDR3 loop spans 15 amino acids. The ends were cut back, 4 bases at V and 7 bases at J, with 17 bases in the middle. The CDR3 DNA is TGTGCCAGCAGCCCCCGGGGCCCCCTCGGCGGGGAGCTGTTTTTT. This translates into CASSPRGPLGGELFF.

The chain's CDR3 is CASSLGSGRPYEQYF. CDR3 nucleotide sequence: TGTGCCAGCAGCTTAGGGAGCGGGAGACCTTACGAGCAGTACTTC. The genes are TRBV7-6 and TRBJ2-5; 8 bases align to TRBD2. The J call may be incorrect, as the DNA end agrees better with TRBJ2-7. CDR1 and CDR2 from the germline V gene are SGHVS and FNYEAQ. This CDR3 spans 15 amino acids.

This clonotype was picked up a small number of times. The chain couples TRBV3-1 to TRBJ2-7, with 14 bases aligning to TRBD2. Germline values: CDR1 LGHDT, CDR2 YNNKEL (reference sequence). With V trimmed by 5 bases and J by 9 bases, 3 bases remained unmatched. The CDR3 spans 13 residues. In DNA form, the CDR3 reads TGTGCCAGCAGCGAGGGACTAGCGGGAGCGCAGTACTTC. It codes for CASSEGLAGAQYF.

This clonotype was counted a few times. CDR3 DNA sequence: TGTGCCAGCAGTTTAAGCCAGGAAAACATTCAGTACTTC. It translates to CASSLSQENIQYF. The rearrangement links TRBV27 to TRBJ2-4; D gene unclear. This CDR3 comprises 13 residues. Trimming pared 2 bases from V and 5 bases from J, leaving 7 bases between. The germline gives CDR1 MNHEY, CDR2 SMNVEV (reference sequence).

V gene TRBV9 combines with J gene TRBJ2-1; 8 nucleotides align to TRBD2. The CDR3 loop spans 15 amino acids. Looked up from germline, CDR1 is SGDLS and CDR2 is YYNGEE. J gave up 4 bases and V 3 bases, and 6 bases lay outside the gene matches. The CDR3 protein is CASSGTSRLYNEQFF. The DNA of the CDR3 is TGTGCCAGCAGCGGGACTAGCCGGCTTTACAATGAGCAGTTCTTC. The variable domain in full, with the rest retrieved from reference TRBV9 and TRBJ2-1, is DSGVTQTPKHLITATGQRVTLRCSPRSGDLSVYWYQQSLDQGLQFLIQYYNGEERAKGNILERFSAQQFPDLHSELNLSSLELGDSALYFCASSGTSRLYNEQFFGPGTRLTVL.

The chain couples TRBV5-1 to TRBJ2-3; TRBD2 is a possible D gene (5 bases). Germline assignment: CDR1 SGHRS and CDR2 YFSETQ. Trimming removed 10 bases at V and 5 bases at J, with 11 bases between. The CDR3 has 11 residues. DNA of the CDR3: TGCGCCGGCGGACTTAAAGATACGCAGTATTTT. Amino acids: CAGGLKDTQYF.